This entry concerns a single T cell receptor beta chain. No cognate antigen has been identified for it. From each donor, a roughly 2.6 ml peripheral blood sample was collected into PAXgene tubes and stored at -80 degrees C. Total RNA was isolated from whole blood with the PAXgene blood miRNA kit on an automated QIAcube, without T cell sorting. Peripheral blood from monozygotic twin pairs, either concordant or discordant for inflammatory bowel disease, underwent deep TCRalpha and TCRbeta repertoire profiling that used unique molecular barcoding. Smoking habits were recorded for all twin pairs, and each individual was classified as a current, former or never smoker. From the cysteine through the phenylalanine, the CDR3 covers 14 amino acids. DNA for this receptor is not on file. The germline V gene supplies CDR1 KGHSH and CDR2 LQKENI. Library prep was done by 5' RACE. The input for every TCR library was roughly 4,000 ng of total RNA. For each sample, cDNA synthesis was carried out in eight separate reactions using SMARTScribe reverse transcriptase. During cDNA synthesis, unique molecular identifiers containing a 6-nucleotide sample barcode were introduced by template switching. TCRalpha and TCRbeta cDNA was amplified by two nested PCRs of 16 and 9 cycles, with bead purification after each PCR. Before amplification, the cDNA was treated with uracil DNA-glycosylase and purified using the QIAquick PCR purification kit. The second PCR was the step at which Illumina TruSeq-compatible adapters and sample-specific barcodes were added. TapeStation and Qubit were used to check library quality and concentration, and 5 ng of each library was pooled. The pooled libraries were sequenced with 2 x 100 bp reads and custom sequencing primers on an Illumina HiSeq2500 single-index Rapid Run. Processing in the source paper ran as follows. MiGEC version 1.2.6 was used for UMI-based consensus assembly to correct PCR and sequencing errors. V(D)J alignment, clonotype assembly and CDR3 extraction were performed with MiXCR version 2.1.1. To normalise gene usage, clonotype sharing and MAIT/NKT TCR abundance, the top 1000, 10 000 and 20 000 clonotypes in each sample were analysed. Diversity was computed as the inverse Simpson index with the vegan R package after downsampling to 27 000 UMIs. Paired Mann-Whitney U tests on discordant twin pairs were used, with Benjamini-Hochberg multiple-testing correction. With the reads reprocessed by TCRdb, a single entry stands for each CDR3 protein sequence and no DNA is reported. The V and J calls reflect TCRdb's pipeline rather than the authors' work. This sample's table contains about 300,000 distinct CDR3 sequences. Together, the top ten hold approximately 5.9% of the sample.

These data belong to a study of monozygotic twins with inflammatory bowel disease (dated by TCRdb to between 2017 and 2020). For the wider study: A total of approximately 30 monozygotic twin pairs were included in the full study, comprising nine German pairs (four IBD-concordant, five IBD-discordant) and 19 IBD-discordant Danish pairs. The search for disease-associated traits relied mainly on comparing IBD patients with their genetically identical healthy co-twins within discordant pairs. Each individual had, on average, about 151 000 unique TCRalpha sequences and 181 000 unique TCRbeta sequences available for analysis.

General conclusions and limits of the study: Because patients received different immunosuppressive treatments, the repertoires may have picked up extra background noise and variability between individuals. IBD patients had lower TCRbeta repertoire diversity, measured by the inverse Simpson index, than their healthy co-twins. The analysis was unable to tell apart different T cell subtypes. The results gave no support for a single strong signal or clonotype linked to IBD. Fewer clonotypes were shared with other individuals by IBD patients than by healthy twins, most markedly in patients showing signs of disease activity. No difference in repertoire similarity was observed between concordant and discordant twins, possibly owing to limited statistical power.

Recombination joined TRBV18 with TRBJ1-2; absent DNA, TCRdb's TRBD1 call cannot be checked. Sequencing was carried out using blood. The receptor's source is a human donor with ulcerative colitis or Crohn's disease, or a healthy co-twin of an affected twin (not recorded which). The CDR3 in this case is CASSPRDRAHGYTF.